A selection of T cell receptor beta chains follows, all from one sample in a study of OX40 agonist ivuxolimab in advanced cancers. Method: immunoSEQ multiplex PCR; TCRdb's copy keeps in-frame clones and lacks some. The sample shows 110,000 or so clones, roughly 90% of them seen only once. The material sequenced was CD4+ or CD8+ T cells sorted from blood, taken in a trial of the OX40 agonist ivuxolimab. The receptors stem from an adult with an advanced solid tumor such as melanoma, head and neck, liver or kidney cancer. CDR3s include the opening cysteine and the closing phenylalanine or tryptophan. D genes are given only for firm matches. Clone sizes are given selectively: once, few, many, or a class where the clone is expanded.

J | D | length | V | size | CDR3 | DNA
TRBJ1-1 | TRBD1 | 13 | TRBV2 | - | CASSDTGTGEAFF | TGTGCCAGCAGTGATACAGGGACAGGTGAAGCTTTCTTT
TRBJ1-1 | - | 13 | TRBV19 | - | CASSIPWGTEAFF | TGTGCCAGTAGTATACCGTGGGGCACTGAAGCTTTCTTT
TRBJ1-1 | - | 14 | TRBV19 | - | CASKDSVVNTEAFF | TGTGCCAGTAAAGACAGCGTAGTGAACACTGAAGCTTTCTTT
TRBJ2-2 | - | 13 | TRBV6-1 | - | CASSEARAGELFF | TGTGCCAGCAGTGAAGCGCGGGCCGGGGAGCTGTTTTTT
TRBJ1-2 | - | 13 | TRBV6-5 | - | CASSLGANYGYTF | TGTGCCAGCAGTCTGGGAGCTAACTATGGCTACACCTTC
TRBJ2-7 | TRBD2 | 18 | TRBV6-9 | once | CASSPTLPGGLGRYEQYF | TGTGCCAGCAGTCCAACCCTCCCGGGGGGGCTCGGTCGGTACGAGCAGTACTTC
TRBJ2-2 | - | 15 | TRBV5-4 | - | CASSLTGRAGGELFF | TGTGCCAGCAGCTTGACGGGCAGGGCAGGCGGGGAGCTGTTTTTT
TRBJ2-7 | TRBD1 | 15 | TRBV13 | once | CASSITGGVIAEQYF | TGTGCCAGCAGCATAACAGGGGGCGTAATAGCCGAGCAGTACTTC
TRBJ1-5 | - | 15 | TRBV19 | - | CASSSTENSNQPQHF | TGTGCCAGTAGTAGCACGGAAAATAGCAATCAGCCCCAGCATTTT
TRBJ1-5 | TRBD1 | 19 | TRBV4-1 | few | CASSQTPRQGKDLNQPQHF | TGCGCCAGCAGCCAAACCCCCCGACAGGGAAAGGACCTCAATCAGCCCCAGCATTTT
TRBJ2-3 | - | 14 | TRBV27 | - | CASSTTPNPDTQYF | TGTGCCAGCAGTACCACCCCCAATCCAGATACGCAGTATTTT
TRBJ1-1 | - | 15 | TRBV7-6 | - | CASSLGFDLTTEAFF | TGTGCCAGCAGCTTAGGTTTTGATCTTACAACAGAAGCTTTCTTT
TRBJ1-1 | TRBD1 | 20 | TRBV6-1 | - | CASSGAWGPHWGQGNTEAFF | TGTGCCAGCAGTGGGGCCTGGGGTCCGCATTGGGGACAGGGGAACACTGAAGCTTTCTTT
TRBJ2-1 | - | 15 | TRBV7-2 | - | CASSLKRLVLNEQFF | TGTGCCAGCAGCTTAAAGAGACTAGTACTCAATGAGCAGTTCTTC
TRBJ2-6 | - | 14 | TRBV27 | - | CASSLPSGANVLTF | TGTGCCAGCAGTTTACCCTCTGGGGCCAACGTCCTGACTTTC
TRBJ2-3 | TRBD2 | 18 | TRBV7-2 | - | CASSSPPGTSGETDTQYF | TGTGCCAGCAGCTCCCCTCCCGGGACTAGCGGGGAAACAGATACGCAGTATTTT
TRBJ2-7 | - | 15 | TRBV5-1 | - | CASSLVAASSYEQYF | TGCGCCAGCAGCTTGGTGGCGGCGAGCTCCTACGAGCAGTACTTC
TRBJ2-6 | TRBD2 | 19 | TRBV2 | few | CAISIKASGGRSGANVLTF | TGTGCCATCTCGATTAAGGCTAGCGGCGGTCGCTCTGGGGCCAACGTCCTGACTTTC